What follows describes a single TCR beta chain. What it binds is unknown. Germline-derived CDR1 and CDR2 are SGHVS and FQNEAQ. J gave up 5 bases and V 9 bases, and 9 bases lay outside the gene matches. This CDR3 is built from 13 residues. The PCR used 60 Vbeta and 13 Jbeta primers. The method was immunoSEQ multiplex PCR; TCRdb's version includes in-frame clones alone and lacks a portion of them. The sample shows 98,000 or so clones, under 80% of them seen only once. The source of the sample is a study of cytomegalovirus exposure and HLA in healthy donors. Study observations and caveats: Cytomegalovirus status was reportedly diagnosed by the classifier with high sensitivity and specificity. The study listed approximately 160 cytomegalovirus-associated TCR beta chains. TCR beta V- and J-gene trimming was later associated with a missense DCLRE1C variant.

The sample comprised PBMCs. The chain combines TRBV7-8 with TRBJ2-7; 8 nucleotides line up with TRBD1. The sequence came from a man between 40 and 49 years old in good health and CMV-seronegative. The CDR3 DNA reads as TGTGCCAGTCGGGACAGGTTTGGCCACGAGCAGTACTTC. This sequence encodes CASRDRFGHEQYF.